Each of the 9 T cell receptor beta chains below was sequenced from the same sample in a study of shared clonotypes between healthy human individuals. Profiled with immunoSEQ multiplex PCR; TCRdb holds only in-frame clones, not every one. Here the sample spans about 600,000 clones, about 96% being singletons. Sample: naive CD4+ T cells sorted from blood. Indicated subset: CD45RA+ positively selected. The receptor set was obtained from a woman aged 25 to 39 in good health.

The chain is built from TRBV10-2 and TRBJ2-7; TRBD2 matches at 8 bases. Trimming removed 3 bases from V and 1 base from J; junction bases left unmatched: 2. CDR3 length equals 14 residues. Germline V CDR1 and CDR2: WSHSY, SAAADI. The DNA of the CDR3 is TGCGCCAGCAGTGAACCTAGCGGGTCCTACGAGCAGTACTTC. Protein sequence: CASSEPSGSYEQYF.

The chain joins TRBV5-6 to TRBJ2-5; no clear D. V shed 1 base and J shed 2 bases, with 9 bases lying between them. In germline, CDR1 is SGHDT, CDR2 YYEEEE. There are 14 residues in the CDR3. CDR3 amino acids: CASSLKAGQETQYF. In DNA, the CDR3 is TGTGCCAGCAGCTTGAAGGCAGGTCAAGAGACCCAGTACTTC.

J is TRBJ1-1 and V is TRBV11-2; D perhaps matches TRBD1 (6 bases). Germline V gives CDR1 SGHAT, CDR2 FQNNGV. This CDR3 comprises 15 residues. Between the trimmed V and J ends, which lost 1 base and 4 bases, there was a span of 13 bases. The CDR3 reads CASSLVPQGITEAFF. CDR3 in DNA: TGTGCCAGCAGCTTAGTGCCCCAGGGGATCACTGAAGCTTTCTTT.

J is TRBJ2-1 and V is TRBV2; 12 nucleotides line up with TRBD2. The CDR3 totals 16 residues. CDR1 SNHLY and CDR2 FYNNEI come from the germline V gene. The trim removed 6 bases at V and 10 bases at J, leaving 13 bases unmatched. The CDR3 region has the DNA TGTGCCAGCAGGAAGACTAGCGGGAGTATAGTAGGCGAGCAGTTCTTC. It codes for CASRKTSGSIVGEQFF.

Only one count was recorded for this clone. The chain combines TRBV27 with TRBJ2-5; 7 nucleotides line up with TRBD2. The closer fit of TRBJ2-7 to the DNA end suggests the J call may be wrong. Germline assignment: CDR1 MNHEY and CDR2 SMNVEV (reference sequence). The CDR3 is 15 residues long. CDR3 sequence: CASARVAGVRNEQYF. The CDR3 bases are TGTGCCAGCGCCCGCGTGGCGGGAGTTCGGAACGAGCAGTACTTC.

This clone is a singleton in its sample. The rearrangement links TRBV19 to TRBJ2-2, with D hard to call. The V and J ends lost 6 bases and 3 bases respectively, with 8 bases between them. This CDR3 contains 13 residues. The germline CDR1 and CDR2 sequences are LNHDA and SQIVND (reference sequence). DNA for the CDR3: TGTGCCAGTAGCACCCTAGACACCGGGGAGCTGTTTTTT. Its translation is CASSTLDTGELFF.

V and J are TRBV6-9 and TRBJ2-1, with TRBD2 as a possible D gene (6 bases). The V end was cut by 7 bases, the J end by 2 bases, with 18 bases between. Germline V gives CDR1 MNHGY, CDR2 SVAAGI. The CDR3 is 16 amino acids. The CDR3 coding sequence is TGTGCCAGCAATCAGCCAGTCGGGAGTACCTACAATGAGCAGTTCTTC. It codes for CASNQPVGSTYNEQFF.

The CDR3 here is CASSQQQGPGQPQHF. CDR3 coding DNA: TGCGCCAGCAGCCAACAACAGGGTCCGGGTCAGCCCCAGCATTTT. This chain uses TRBV5-1 with TRBJ1-5, with D perhaps TRBD1 (6 bases). V lost 4 bases to trimming and J lost 6 bases, with 17 bases between them. CDR1 and CDR2 from the germline V gene are SGHRS and YFSETQ. This CDR3 is 15 amino acids long.

V and J are TRBV2 and TRBJ1-2; 7 nucleotides agree with TRBD1. V dropped 6 bases and J dropped 7; count of bases not matched to a gene: 2. In germline, CDR1 is SNHLY, CDR2 FYNNEI. The CDR3 runs to 11 residues. CDR3 DNA sequence: TGTGCCAGCAGAGGGGACAGTGGCTACACCTTC. As protein: CASRGDSGYTF.